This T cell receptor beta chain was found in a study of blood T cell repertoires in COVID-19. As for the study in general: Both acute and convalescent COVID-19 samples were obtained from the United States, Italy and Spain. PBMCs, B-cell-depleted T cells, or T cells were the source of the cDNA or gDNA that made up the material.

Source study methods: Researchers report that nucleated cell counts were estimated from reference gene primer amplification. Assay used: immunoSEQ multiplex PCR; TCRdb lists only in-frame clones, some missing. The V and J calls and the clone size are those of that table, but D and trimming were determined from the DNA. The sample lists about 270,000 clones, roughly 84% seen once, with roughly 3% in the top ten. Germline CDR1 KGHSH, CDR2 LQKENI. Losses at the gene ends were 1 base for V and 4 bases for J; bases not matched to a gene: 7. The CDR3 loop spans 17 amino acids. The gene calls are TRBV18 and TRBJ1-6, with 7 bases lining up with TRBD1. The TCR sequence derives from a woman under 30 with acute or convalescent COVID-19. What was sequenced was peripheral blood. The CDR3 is CASSPLEGALYNSPLHF. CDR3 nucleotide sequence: TGTGCCAGCTCACCACTTGAGGGGGCCTTGTATAATTCACCCCTCCACTTT.